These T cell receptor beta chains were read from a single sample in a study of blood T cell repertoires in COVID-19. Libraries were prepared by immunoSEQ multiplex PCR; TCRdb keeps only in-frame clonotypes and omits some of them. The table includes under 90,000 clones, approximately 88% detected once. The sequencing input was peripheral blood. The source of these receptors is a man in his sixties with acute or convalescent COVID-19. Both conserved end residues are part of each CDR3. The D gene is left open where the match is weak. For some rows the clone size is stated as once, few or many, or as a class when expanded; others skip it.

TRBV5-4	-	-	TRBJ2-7	TGTGCCAGCAGCTTGGGCGTGGGGCCCTACGAGCAGTACTTC	CASSLGVGPYEQYF
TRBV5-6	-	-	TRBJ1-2	TGTGCCAGCAGCTTGTCAGGGGTCGACTATGGCTACACCTTC	CASSLSGVDYGYTF
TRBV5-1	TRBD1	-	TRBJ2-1	TGCGCCAGCAGCAGAGACAGGGCCTATGAGCAGTTCTTC	CASSRDRAYEQFF
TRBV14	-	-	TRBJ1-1	TGTGCCAGCAGCCAAGGACAGGCGACGAACACTGAAGCTTTCTTT	CASSQGQATNTEAFF
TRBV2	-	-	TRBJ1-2	TGTGCCAGCAGTTCCCAGGGGTATGGCTACACCTTC	CASSSQGYGYTF
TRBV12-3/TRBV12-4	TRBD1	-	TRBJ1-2	TGTGCCAGCATTAGTGACAGGGTTTCGGGCTACACCTTC	CASISDRVSGYTF
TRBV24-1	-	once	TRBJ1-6	TGTGCCACCAGTGATTCGCGGGGTTCACCCCTCCACTTT	CATSDSRGSPLHF
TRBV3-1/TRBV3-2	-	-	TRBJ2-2	TGTGCCAGCAGCCGACGGGCCCAGAGGGTCAACACCGGGGAGCTGTTTTTT	CASSRRAQRVNTGELFF
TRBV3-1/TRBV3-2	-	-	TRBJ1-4	TGTGCCAGCAGCCAAGATGCGAGCCCGCGGAAGCTGTTTTTT	CASSQDASPRKLFF
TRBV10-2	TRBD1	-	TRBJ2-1	TGCGCCAGCAGGAGTACCGGGACAGGGGGTGGGGAGCAGTTCTTC	CASRSTGTGGGEQFF
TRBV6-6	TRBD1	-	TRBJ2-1	TGTGCCAGCCAGGTACAGGGGGCTGGGGATGAGCAGTTCTTC	CASQVQGAGDEQFF